The 22 T cell receptor beta chains below come from one sample, sequenced in a study of cytomegalovirus exposure and HLA in healthy donors. The PCR made use of 60 Vbeta and 13 Jbeta primers. The repertoire was sequenced with immunoSEQ multiplex PCR; TCRdb's copy has only in-frame clones and lacks some. The table includes 160,000 or so clones, around 80% detected once. The sequenced sample was PBMCs. These receptors were taken from a man aged 30 to 45 in good health and CMV-seronegative.

In this sample, this clone turned up once. V gene TRBV28 combines with J gene TRBJ1-2; no definite D call. CDR1 and CDR2 from the germline V gene are MDHEN and SYDVKM. The V end was cut by 6 bases, the J end by 0 bases, with 17 bases between. The CDR3 contains 16 residues. The CDR3 DNA follows: TGTGCCAGCAGCCTCGGAGCAGATACTTCTAACTATGGCTACACCTTC. It yields the protein CASSLGADTSNYGYTF.

V and J are TRBV9 and TRBJ2-7, with 7 bases matching TRBD1. V was pared by 3 bases and J by 6 bases, with 12 bases of the junction left unmatched. The CDR3 has 15 amino acids. The germline V gene encodes CDR1 SGDLS and CDR2 YYNGEE. The CDR3 nucleotides are TGTGCCAGCAGCGCCCGGGACAGTATAGGAGTCGAGCAGTACTTC. It specifies CASSARDSIGVEQYF.

The J gene is TRBJ2-1, the V gene TRBV2, with 16 bases identical to TRBD2. The germline CDR1 and CDR2 sequences are SNHLY and FYNNEI. The V segment lost 8 bases and the J segment 8 bases; nucleotides outside the gene matches: 18. This CDR3 region has 19 residues. The chain's CDR3 is CASAGSRGLAGGGWDEQFF. DNA of the CDR3: TGTGCCAGCGCCGGGAGCAGGGGACTAGCGGGAGGGGGCTGGGATGAGCAGTTCTTC. Looking up the rest from reference TRBV2 and TRBJ2-1 gives the full variable domain: EPEVTQTPSHQVTQMGQEVILRCVPISNHLYFYWYRQILGQKVEFLVSFYNNEISEKSEIFDDQFSVERPDGSNFTLKIRSTKLEDSAMYFCASAGSRGLAGGGWDEQFFGPGTRLTVL.

This clone was detected only a few times. The chain recombines TRBV6-5 with TRBJ2-3; D uncertain. The germline V and J ends were trimmed by 7 bases and 1 base, with 9 bases remaining between them. CDR3 length: 13 residues. CDR1 is MNHEY, CDR2 SVGAGI, per germline. CDR3 region: CASTPRGTDTQYF. In DNA, the CDR3 is TGTGCCAGCACTCCCCGGGGCACAGATACGCAGTATTTT.

CDR3 sequence: CASSSGTGVYDEQYF. The DNA of the CDR3 is TGCGCCAGCAGCTCAGGGACAGGGGTTTATGACGAGCAGTACTTC. The V and J genes are TRBV5-1 and TRBJ2-7; 10 bases fit TRBD1. J was trimmed by 5 bases and V by 3 bases; bases with no gene match: 8. Germline V CDR1 and CDR2: SGHRS, YFSETQ. This CDR3 comprises 15 residues.

The chain combines TRBV5-4 with TRBJ2-7; 11 bases align to TRBD2. J lost 7 bases, V lost 5 bases, and 5 bases had no gene match. CDR3 length equals 13 residues. The germline V gene has CDR1 SGHNT and CDR2 YYREEE (reference sequence). The CDR3 spells CASRSGTSGEQYF. In DNA form, the CDR3 reads TGTGCCAGCAGATCCGGGACTAGCGGTGAGCAGTACTTC.

V and J are TRBV7-2 and TRBJ2-3, with 9 nucleotides matching TRBD1. V shed 6 bases, J shed 0 bases, and the junction held 7 bases outside the gene matches. This CDR3 is built from 16 residues. Germline CDR1 reads SGHTA; CDR2 reads FQGNSA. The CDR3 loop reads CASRRTGVYSTDTQYF. As DNA, the CDR3 is TGTGCCAGCAGGCGGACAGGGGTATATAGCACAGATACGCAGTATTTT. Full variable domain (missing parts from reference TRBV7-2 and TRBJ2-3): GAGVSQSPSNKVTEKGKDVELRCDPISGHTALYWYRQSLGQGLEFLIYFQGNSAPDKSGLPSDRFSAERTGGSVSTLTIQRTQQEDSAVYLCASRRTGVYSTDTQYFGPGTRLTVL.

V usage is TRBV18 and J usage is TRBJ1-2; D is unresolved. Trimming took 2 bases from V and 2 from J, leaving 9 bases between them. Germline V CDR1 and CDR2: KGHSH, LQKENI. The CDR3 totals 14 residues. As DNA, the CDR3 is TGTGCCAGCTCACCAGGCTTCGGGAACTATGGCTACACCTTC. Residues: CASSPGFGNYGYTF. The variable domain in full, completed from reference TRBV18 and TRBJ1-2, reads NAGVMQNPRHLVRRRGQEARLRCSPMKGHSHVYWYRQLPEEGLKFMVYLQKENIIDESGMPKERFSAEFPKEGPSILRIQQVVRGDSAAYFCASSPGFGNYGYTFGSGTRLTVV.

The rearrangement uses TRBV5-1 and TRBJ2-3; weak D call: TRBD1 (6 bases). The CDR3 covers 15 residues. Between the trimmed V and J ends, which lost 4 bases and 1 base, there was a span of 13 bases. Germline CDR1 and CDR2: SGHRS and YFSETQ. The CDR3 coding sequence is TGCGCCAGCAGCAAACAGGGCTTTGGCACAGATACGCAGTATTTT. The encoded protein is CASSKQGFGTDTQYF.

This chain links TRBV11-3 with TRBJ1-2, with D unresolved. The CDR3 totals 12 residues. With 1 base removed from V and 6 bases from J, the gap between germline ends came to 6 bases. Germline V gene sequence: CDR1 SGHNT, CDR2 YENEEA. CDR3 in DNA: TGTGCCAGCAGCTTAGCCGGGAATGGCTACACCTTC. Amino acids: CASSLAGNGYTF.

V usage is TRBV19 and J usage is TRBJ2-3; 7 bases are a match to TRBD1. With V trimmed by 4 bases and J by 0 bases, 10 bases remained unmatched. Per the germline V gene, CDR1 is LNHDA and CDR2 is SQIVND (reference sequence). CDR3 length equals 17 residues. CDR3 loop: CASSNPGQMSSTDTQYF. The CDR3 DNA sequence: TGTGCCAGTAGTAATCCGGGACAGATGTCTAGCACAGATACGCAGTATTTT.

The chain recombines TRBV6-1 with TRBJ1-2; D unresolved. From germline, CDR1 is MNHNS and CDR2 SASEGT. CDR3 size: 11 residues. The ends were cut back, 2 bases at V and 7 bases at J, with 5 bases in the middle. This chain's CDR3 is CASSESSGYTF. The DNA of the CDR3 is TGTGCCAGCAGTGAATCGAGTGGCTACACCTTC.

This rearrangement joins TRBV19 to TRBJ2-3, with D perhaps matching TRBD2 (6 bases). CDR1 and CDR2 from the germline V gene are LNHDA and SQIVND (reference sequence). V dropped 6 bases and J dropped 2 bases, with 15 bases sitting between them. The CDR3 length is 15 residues. The DNA for the CDR3 is TGTGCCAGTAGACACGGTGGGAGGAACACAGATACGCAGTATTTT. This codes for CASRHGGRNTDTQYF.

The chain combines TRBV7-3 with TRBJ1-5; D not resolved. CDR3 size: 12 residues. Between the trimmed V and J ends, which lost 4 bases and 4 bases, there was a span of 5 bases. Germline lookup yields CDR1 SGHTA and CDR2 FQGTGA. Here the CDR3 reads CASSSPNQPQHF. CDR3 nucleotides: TGTGCCAGCAGCTCTCCTAATCAGCCCCAGCATTTT.

The chain is built from TRBV4-2 and TRBJ1-5; a weak D match, TRBD1 (5 bases). There are 16 residues in the CDR3. The germline gives CDR1 LGHNA, CDR2 YNFKEQ. Trimming took off 0 bases at V and 6 bases at J, with 15 bases between the two ends. CDR3 region: CASSQDTRQGTQPQHF. DNA of the CDR3: TGTGCCAGCAGCCAAGATACCCGGCAGGGCACTCAGCCCCAGCATTTT.

This rearrangement joins TRBV5-8 to TRBJ1-3; 7 bases map to TRBD1. With V trimmed by 2 bases and J by 2 bases, 10 bases remained unmatched. The CDR3 extends over 17 amino acids. CDR1 and CDR2 (germline): SGHTS, YDEGEE. DNA of the CDR3: TGTGCCAGCAGCTTTGGTTTAAGGGGGCGAACTGGAAACACCATATATTTT. Translated, it gives CASSFGLRGRTGNTIYF.

This clone has just one count. The V call is TRBV4-1, the J call TRBJ1-3; no clear D gene. Germline CDR1 is MGHRA and CDR2 is YSYEKL. The CDR3 totals 14 residues. V was clipped by 4 bases and J by 5 bases, with 12 bases between them. CDR3 DNA sequence: TGCGCCAGCAGCCCGCGAGGAGGCCGAAACACCATATATTTT. Encoded protein: CASSPRGGRNTIYF.

The chain joins TRBV19 to TRBJ1-4; D is unresolved. The CDR3 has 13 amino acids. The germline gives CDR1 LNHDA, CDR2 SQIVND (reference sequence). V was cut by 3 bases and J by 5 bases, with 7 bases left in between. CDR3 nucleotides: TGTGCCAGTAGTATGGTGGAGAATGAAAAACTGTTTTTT. This sequence encodes CASSMVENEKLFF.

This clone was picked up one time. J is TRBJ2-6 and V is TRBV5-1, with 7 bases matching TRBD2. Germline V lookup: CDR1 SGHRS, CDR2 YFSETQ. Germline trimming cut 7 bases from V and 2 bases from J; bases unmatched to any gene: 12. The CDR3 contains 17 residues. The CDR3 protein is CASSWGGPQAGANVLTF. The CDR3 bases are TGCGCCAGCTCCTGGGGGGGACCTCAGGCTGGGGCCAACGTCCTGACTTTC.

V usage is TRBV4-3 and J usage is TRBJ2-7, with 8 bases matching TRBD1. CDR3 length: 14 amino acids. Per the germline V gene, CDR1 is LGHNA and CDR2 is YSLEER. The ends lost 1 base at V and 3 bases at J; junction bases unmatched: 2. The CDR3 protein is CASSQGQGNYEQYF. CDR3 nucleotides: TGCGCCAGCAGCCAAGGACAGGGGAACTACGAGCAGTACTTC.

This clone has only a few counts. The genes are TRBV6-1 and TRBJ1-5; tentatively, D is TRBD1 (6 bases). The CDR3 is 16 amino acids. The germline gives CDR1 MNHNS, CDR2 SASEGT. Trimming shortened V by 4 bases and J by 3 bases, and 16 bases separated the two germline ends. DNA of the CDR3: TGTGCCAGCAGTGGTCCGGGGGGGGCGCACAATCAGCCCCAGCATTTT. Its protein product is CASSGPGGAHNQPQHF.

The chain combines TRBV11-2 with TRBJ2-5; perhaps TRBD2 as D (6 bases). Germline V gives CDR1 SGHAT, CDR2 FQNNGV. The CDR3 has 13 residues. The V end lost 5 bases, the J end lost 4 bases, and 11 bases lay between the germline ends. The DNA of the CDR3 is TGTGCCAGCAGCCCTGCGCGGGGAGAGACCCAGTACTTC. This translates into CASSPARGETQYF.